These 15 T cell receptor beta chains share one sample of origin, sequenced in a study of OX40 agonist ivuxolimab in advanced cancers. Profiled with immunoSEQ multiplex PCR; TCRdb holds only in-frame clones, not every one. The table includes roughly 45,000 clones, approximately 91% detected once. Sequencing used CD4+ or CD8+ T cells sorted from blood, obtained in a trial of the OX40 agonist ivuxolimab. Every receptor here comes from an adult with an advanced solid tumor such as melanoma, head and neck, liver or kidney cancer.

The chain uses TRBV19 and TRBJ2-1; D tentatively fits TRBD1 or TRBD2 (6 bases each). Germline assignment: CDR1 LNHDA and CDR2 SQIVND (reference sequence). The CDR3 spans 16 residues. Trimming cost V 3 bases and J 6 bases, with 18 bases left between them. CDR3 nucleotide sequence: TGTGCCAGTAGTATGACCGGGGGCTTGGGTTCCAATGAGCAGTTCTTC. It codes for CASSMTGGLGSNEQFF.

The rearrangement uses TRBV7-8 and TRBJ2-3; TRBD2 matches 15 bases. The CDR3 has 16 amino acids. J lost 7 bases, V lost 5 bases, and 7 bases had no gene match. The germline gives CDR1 SGHVS, CDR2 FQNEAQ. CDR3: CASSHRTSGGAYTQYF. DNA of the CDR3: TGTGCCAGCAGCCACCGGACTAGCGGGGGGGCTTATACGCAGTATTTT.

CDR3 DNA: TGCGCCAGCAGCCAAGTAGCGGGGGATCAGCCCCAGCATTTT. This gives the protein CASSQVAGDQPQHF. The chain combines TRBV4-1 with TRBJ1-5; tentative D call: TRBD1 (5 bases). Germline V gives CDR1 MGHRA, CDR2 YSYEKL. Trimming shortened V by 1 base and J by 5 bases, and 9 bases separated the two germline ends. This CDR3 is 14 amino acids long.

J is TRBJ2-2 and V is TRBV7-9; tentatively, D is TRBD2 (6 bases). The germline V gene encodes CDR1 SEHNR and CDR2 FQNEAQ (reference sequence). The V end lost 7 bases, the J end lost 5 bases, and 17 bases lay between the germline ends. The CDR3 contains 15 residues. CDR3 DNA sequence: TGTGCCAGCACCCTATCGGGGGAAAGTACCGGGGAGCTGTTTTTT. Translation gives CASTLSGESTGELFF.

The V gene is TRBV4-1, the J gene TRBJ2-7; D may match TRBD1 or TRBD2 (5 bases each). The V end was cut by 1 base, the J end by 3 bases, with 10 bases between. Germline V gene data show CDR1 as MGHRA and CDR2 as YSYEKL. CDR3 length equals 14 residues. CDR3 region: CASSQAGADYEQYV. The CDR3 region has the DNA TGCGCCAGCAGCCAAGCCGGGGCCGACTACGAGCAGTACGTC.

The gene calls are TRBV19 and TRBJ1-4; 7 bases line up with TRBD1. V trimming: 6 bases; J trimming: 7 bases; junction bases outside the gene matches: 8. The CDR3 spans 14 residues. The V gene's germline CDR1 is LNHDA and CDR2 SQIVND (reference sequence). The CDR3 spells CASRPPRGGEKLFF. In nucleotides, the CDR3 is TGTGCCAGTAGGCCCCCCAGGGGGGGTGAAAAACTGTTTTTT.

The chain is built from TRBV7-9 and TRBJ1-2, with TRBD1 as a possible D gene (6 bases). Per the germline V gene, CDR1 is SEHNR and CDR2 is FQNEAQ (reference sequence). Trimming cost V 6 bases and J 6 bases, with 20 bases left between them. The CDR3 runs 15 residues. The CDR3: CASSLPSGEPHGYTF. CDR3 nucleotide sequence: TGTGCCAGCAGTCTACCCTCAGGGGAGCCCCATGGCTACACCTTC.

This chain uses TRBV28 with TRBJ1-6; tentative D call: TRBD1 (6 bases). CDR3 length: 15 amino acids. Trimming removed 6 bases from V and 2 bases from J, with 11 bases in between. Germline loops: CDR1 MDHEN, CDR2 SYDVKM. The CDR3 DNA is TGTGCCAGCAGACCCAGGGGACCCTATAATTCACCCCTCCACTTT. As protein: CASRPRGPYNSPLHF.

This sequence joins TRBV27 and TRBJ2-5; weak D call: TRBD2 (6 bases). Germline loops: CDR1 MNHEY, CDR2 SMNVEV (reference sequence). V lost 4 bases to trimming and J lost 5 bases, with 17 bases between them. There are 15 residues in the CDR3. The chain's CDR3 is CASSWGVAETETQYF. The DNA for the CDR3 is TGTGCCAGCAGTTGGGGGGTAGCGGAGACGGAGACCCAGTACTTC.

This chain joins TRBV4-1 and TRBJ1-6; the D gene is possibly TRBD1 (5 bases). Trimming stripped 5 bases from V and 3 bases from J, with 14 bases between. The CDR3 has 16 residues. Germline CDR1 is MGHRA and CDR2 is YSYEKL. The CDR3 region has the DNA TGCGCCAGCAGCTCAGGGCCGGGAAACTATAATTCACCCCTCCACTTT. Translated, it gives CASSSGPGNYNSPLHF.

In its sample, this clone was seen a few times. The rearrangement uses TRBV27 and TRBJ2-3, with 7 bases fitting TRBD2. This CDR3 is 16 amino acids long. Trimming cost V 7 bases and J 2 bases; bases outside gene matches: 12. Germline lookup yields CDR1 MNHEY and CDR2 SMNVEV (reference sequence). CDR3 loop: CASTLVGGDLTDTQYF. The CDR3 region has the DNA TGTGCCAGCACGCTCGTGGGGGGGGACCTCACAGATACGCAGTATTTT.

V and J are TRBV5-6 and TRBJ2-3; 8 bases map to TRBD2. V gave up 2 bases and J gave up 4 bases; unmatched junction bases: 6. Per germline, CDR1 SGHDT and CDR2 YYEEEE. The CDR3 loop spans 15 amino acids. CDR3 DNA: TGTGCCAGCAGCTTCAGCGGGGGAAGAGCAGATACGCAGTATTTT. Its protein is CASSFSGGRADTQYF. The full variable domain, rest sourced from reference TRBV5-6 and TRBJ2-3, is DAGVTQSPTHLIKTRGQQVTLRCSPKSGHDTVSWYQQALGQGPQFIFQYYEEEERQRGNFPDRFSGHQFPNYSSELNVNALLLGDSALYLCASSFSGGRADTQYFGPGTRLTVL.

The CDR3 DNA reads as TGTGCCAGCAGTTTCGGGGCAGACAATCAGCCCCAGCATTTT. It specifies CASSFGADNQPQHF. This sequence joins TRBV27 and TRBJ1-5, with a possible D match to TRBD1 (5 bases). The germline CDR1 and CDR2 sequences are MNHEY and SMNVEV (reference sequence). V gave up 3 bases and J gave up 3 bases, with 9 bases separating them. This CDR3 is built from 14 residues.

V gene TRBV28 combines with J gene TRBJ2-7; the match to TRBD1 covers 8 bases. The germline gives CDR1 MDHEN, CDR2 SYDVKM. V was pared by 5 bases and J by 5 bases, with 11 bases of the junction left unmatched. The CDR3 is made up of 15 amino acids. The CDR3 region is CASSTRGRGLHEQYV. CDR3 DNA: TGTGCCAGCAGTACCAGGGGGCGCGGGCTTCACGAGCAGTACGTC.

The V call is TRBV11-2, the J call TRBJ1-1; D is unclear. Germline loops: CDR1 SGHAT, CDR2 FQNNGV. The CDR3 extends over 13 amino acids. The ends were cut back, 6 bases at V and 6 bases at J, with 14 bases in the middle. CDR3 amino acids: CASSLGREAEAFF. The DNA for the CDR3 is TGTGCCAGCAGTCTAGGGAGGGAAGCTGAAGCTTTCTTT. Drawing the rest from reference TRBV11-2 and TRBJ1-1, the complete variable domain is EAGVAQSPRYKIIEKRQSVAFWCNPISGHATLYWYQQILGQGPKLLIQFQNNGVVDDSQLPKDRFSAERLKGVDSTLKIQPAKLEDSAVYLCASSLGREAEAFFGQGTRLTVV.